The text below deals with one T cell receptor (beta chain). Samples came from patients with localized non-small cell lung adenocarcinoma. The sample comes from a study of CD4 and CD8 cells across lung adenocarcinoma regions. The CDR3 has 14 residues. Germline V lookup: CDR1 MNHEY, CDR2 SMNVEV (reference sequence). The V and J ends lost 7 bases and 8 bases respectively, with 17 bases between them. TCRdb itself ran the PCR reads through MiXCR, one entry per CDR3 protein. The sample lists 7,500 to 8,500 distinct CDR3 sequences, around 41% occurring once. The origin of this receptor is a male donor with lung adenocarcinoma. The CD4 and CD8 labels of this study may be unreliable. The V gene is TRBV27, the J gene TRBJ1-4, with D hard to call. Material for sequencing was CD4+ T cells from the margin of a lung tumor. Here the CDR3 DNA reads TGTGCCAGCAAGTGGTCTAAAGAGGGCGAAAAACTGTTTTTT. This sequence encodes CASKWSKEGEKLFF. The variable domain in full, completed from reference TRBV27 and TRBJ1-4, reads EAQVTQNPRYLITVTGKKLTVTCSQNMNHEYMSWYRQDPGLGLRQIYYSMNVEVTDKGDVPEGYKVSRKEKRNFPLILESPSPNQTSLYFCASKWSKEGEKLFFGSGTQLSVL.